Shown below are 9 T cell receptor beta chains from a single sample sequenced in a study of spatial heterogeneity in lung cancer. Study observations and caveats: Counts that tracked tumor mutation counts were those of expanded intratumoral alpha and beta TCRs.

Their recognized antigens are unknown. Using its own MiXCR run on the 5' RACE reads, TCRdb lists one record per CDR3 protein. The sample includes fewer than 9,000 distinct CDR3 sequences, approximately 19% of them seen just once. Described time point: sample taken at primary tumor resection. The sequencing here drew on lung tumor tissue, taken at surgery. These receptors were obtained from a female donor with early-stage non-small cell lung cancer.

This chain connects TRBV7-2 to TRBJ2-7; TRBD2 matches at 10 bases. Germline CDR1 reads SGHTA; CDR2 reads FQGNSA. The CDR3 loop spans 14 amino acids. The V and J ends lost 2 bases and 7 bases, in that order; junction bases with no gene match: 5. The CDR3 here is CASSLRAGGHEQYF. The CDR3 bases are TGTGCCAGCAGCTTACGAGCGGGGGGGCATGAGCAGTACTTC.

This clonotype came up a few times. The rearrangement links TRBV20-1 to TRBJ2-5; D remains unclear. V was shortened by 0 bases and J by 7 bases, with 6 bases between the two germline ends. The germline V gene has CDR1 DFQATT and CDR2 SNEGSKA (reference sequence). The CDR3 is 11 residues long. CDR3 in DNA: TGCAGTGCTAGAGATCGTTTGACCCAGTACTTC. This gives the protein CSARDRLTQYF.

By sample share, this clonotype is medium-sized. The chain uses TRBV25-1 and TRBJ2-7; the D gene could be TRBD1 or TRBD2 (5 bases each). The V end lost 4 bases, the J end lost 2 bases, and 12 bases lay between the germline ends. The CDR3 totals 14 residues. In germline, CDR1 is MGHDK, CDR2 SYGVNS. DNA of the CDR3: TGTGCCAGCAGTGGCCGGGACGGTCCCTACGAGCAGTACTTC. Protein sequence: CASSGRDGPYEQYF.

The V gene is TRBV2, the J gene TRBJ2-6, with a tentative D call TRBD1 (6 bases). The germline V gene has CDR1 SNHLY and CDR2 FYNNEI. V was trimmed by 7 bases and J by 1 base, leaving 14 bases between them. This CDR3 region has 16 residues. CDR3 nucleotide sequence: TGTGCCAGCATGGGGGCCCCTGGGTCTGGGGCCAACGTCCTGACTTTC. This encodes CASMGAPGSGANVLTF.

By share, this clonotype ranks as medium-sized. J is TRBJ2-3 and V is TRBV5-1; TRBD2 agrees at 8 bases. The V gene's germline CDR1 is SGHRS and CDR2 YFSETQ. After removal of 2 bases from V and 4 bases from J, the junction contained 6 bases not matched to a gene. The CDR3 loop spans 15 amino acids. CDR3: CASSFVPGGPDTQYF. The CDR3, as DNA: TGCGCCAGCAGCTTTGTTCCGGGGGGGCCAGATACGCAGTATTTT.

This clonotype was seen a few times. The V gene is TRBV10-3, the J gene TRBJ1-3, with D unclear. The CDR3 loop spans 15 amino acids. Deletions cut 6 bases from V and 0 bases from J, with 12 bases between. CDR1 and CDR2 (germline): ENHRY, SYGVKD. CDR3 sequence: CAISQTAGSGNTIYF. The CDR3 DNA follows: TGTGCCATCAGCCAGACTGCCGGCTCTGGAAACACCATATATTTT.

A few counts support this clonotype. The chain joins TRBV12-3 or TRBV12-4 to TRBJ1-2, with D perhaps TRBD1 (5 bases). The V gene lost 2 bases and the J gene lost 1 base, with 11 bases spanning the gap. CDR3 size: 15 residues. The CDR3 region is CASSLNPDSNYGYTF. The CDR3 DNA reads TGTGCCAGCAGTTTAAACCCCGACAGTAACTATGGCTACACCTTC.

The chain is built from TRBV2 and TRBJ2-4, with D maybe TRBD2 (5 bases). CDR3 length: 15 amino acids. CDR1 and CDR2 from the germline V gene are SNHLY and FYNNEI. Trimming left V 4 bases short and J 0 bases short, with 10 bases between. CDR3 region: CASSVEGLAKNIQYF. Here the CDR3 DNA reads TGTGCCAGCAGTGTTGAGGGTCTAGCCAAAAACATTCAGTACTTC. Combining the CDR3 with reference TRBV2 and TRBJ2-4 gives the whole variable domain EPEVTQTPSHQVTQMGQEVILRCVPISNHLYFYWYRQILGQKVEFLVSFYNNEISEKSEIFDDQFSVERPDGSNFTLKIRSTKLEDSAMYFCASSVEGLAKNIQYFGAGTRLSVL.

V and J are TRBV7-2 and TRBJ2-7, with 9 bases matching TRBD2. This CDR3 contains 16 residues. The junction had 10 bases not matched to a gene; V was cut back by 6 bases and J by 1 base. Per the germline V gene, CDR1 is SGHTA and CDR2 is FQGNSA. This chain's CDR3 is CASSSIAGAFSYEQYF. The CDR3 nucleotides read TGTGCCAGCAGTTCAATAGCGGGGGCCTTTTCCTACGAGCAGTACTTC.